This T cell receptor (beta chain) stems from a study of blood T cell repertoires in COVID-19. Overall study: PBMCs, B-cell-depleted T cells, or T cells were the source of the cDNA or gDNA that made up the material.

Trimming pared 5 bases from V and 4 bases from J, leaving 18 bases between. CDR3 length equals 15 residues. Germline V CDR1 and CDR2: PRHDT, FYEKMQ (reference sequence). As originally analysed: Cell counts per sample came from amplifying reference gene primers. Clones were sequenced by immunoSEQ multiplex PCR, and TCRdb holds only the in-frame ones, with some missing. The V and J calls and clone size come from that table; D and trimming were worked out from the DNA. The data show about 73,000 clones, approximately 89% seen once. V usage is TRBV13 and J usage is TRBJ2-7; a weak D match, TRBD1 (6 bases). Sequenced: peripheral blood. This TCR was recovered from an elderly man with acute or convalescent COVID-19. The CDR3 bases are TGTGCCAGCAGCAGATCCGGGACACCTACTTACGAGCAGTACTTC. It translates to CASSRSGTPTYEQYF.